This TCR beta chain was identified during a study of identifying expanded T cells in peripheral blood. Collection occurred without any documented infections or immune events in donors. General study results and limits: Differentially abundant clones: roughly 1.2 between replicates, approximately 15 at around 14 days, 19 to 20 at four. Approximately 2-week clone count variance significantly increased as total template count grew.

Data came from immunoSEQ multiplex PCR; TCRdb stores just in-frame clones and leaves some out. The table has about 100,000 clones, approximately 89% seen once. On this clone: What it binds is not known.

The ends lost 3 bases at V and 3 bases at J; junction bases unmatched: 4. The CDR3 is 14 residues long. Germline CDR1 reads LGHNA; CDR2 reads YSLEER. The sequence was collected from a person between 18 and 75 years old in good health. The specimen was blood. V usage is TRBV4-3 and J usage is TRBJ2-7; 8 nucleotides align to TRBD1. The DNA of the CDR3 is TGCGCCAGCAGCCAGGCAGGGGGCAGCTACGAGCAGTACTTC. Translating gives CASSQAGGSYEQYF.